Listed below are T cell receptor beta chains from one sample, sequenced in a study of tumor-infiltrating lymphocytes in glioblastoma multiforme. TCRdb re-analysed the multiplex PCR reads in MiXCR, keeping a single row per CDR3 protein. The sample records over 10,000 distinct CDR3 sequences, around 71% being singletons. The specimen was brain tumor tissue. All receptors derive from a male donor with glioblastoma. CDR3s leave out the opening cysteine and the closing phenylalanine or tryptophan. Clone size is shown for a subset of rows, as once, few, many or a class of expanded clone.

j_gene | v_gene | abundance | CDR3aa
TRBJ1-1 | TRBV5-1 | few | ASRWGGALWMNAEAF
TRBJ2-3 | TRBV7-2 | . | ASSLGTGGRADTQY
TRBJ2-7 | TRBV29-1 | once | SVEDNASYGQY
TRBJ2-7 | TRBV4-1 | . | ASSQGFRGIYEQH
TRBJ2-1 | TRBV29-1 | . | SVEDRNWNSYNEQL
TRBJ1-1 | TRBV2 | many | ASRDNSNTEAF
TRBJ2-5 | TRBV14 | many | ASSRGPVETQY
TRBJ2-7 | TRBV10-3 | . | AISPDRDHEQY
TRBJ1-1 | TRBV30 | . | ARKKGTGSMNTEAF
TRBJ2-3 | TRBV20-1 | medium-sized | SASAAGTSEADTQY
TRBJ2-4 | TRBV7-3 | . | ASSTDGRAKNIQY
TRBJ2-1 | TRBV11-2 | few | ASSLGGIYNEQF
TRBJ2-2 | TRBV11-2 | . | ASSSRVQNQNTGELP
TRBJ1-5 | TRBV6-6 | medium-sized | ASSWGASNQPQH
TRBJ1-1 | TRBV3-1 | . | ASSPPGNTEAF
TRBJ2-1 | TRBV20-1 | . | SARSRVSNEQF
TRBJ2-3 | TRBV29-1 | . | SVAENRTDMQY
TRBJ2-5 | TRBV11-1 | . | ASSYAGGQETQY
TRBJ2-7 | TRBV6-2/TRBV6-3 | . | ASRPSATYKQY
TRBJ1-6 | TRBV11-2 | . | ASSLDTGGRYSPLH
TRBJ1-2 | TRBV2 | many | ASSPGGGQGYGYT
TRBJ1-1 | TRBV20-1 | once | SARGEAVTEAF
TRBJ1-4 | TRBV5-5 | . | ASSPSGTTDEKLF
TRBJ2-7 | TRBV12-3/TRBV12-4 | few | ASSSSYEQY
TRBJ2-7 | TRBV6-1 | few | ASGEQY
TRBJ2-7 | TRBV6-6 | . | ASSYSGRRSSYEQY
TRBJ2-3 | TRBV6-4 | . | ASSDEGGVADTQY
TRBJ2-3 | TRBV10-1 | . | ASSELSTDTQY
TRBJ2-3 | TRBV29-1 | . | SVPSGTPAGTLY
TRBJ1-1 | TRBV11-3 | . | ASSQQRNTEAF
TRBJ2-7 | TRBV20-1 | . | SANDPGYEQY
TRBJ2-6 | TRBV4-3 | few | ASSQEQASGANVLT
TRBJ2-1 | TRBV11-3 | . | ASSLRVQGEQF
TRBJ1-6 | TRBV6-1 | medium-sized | ASSEKVEGNSPLH
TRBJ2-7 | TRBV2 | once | ASSPPSGRANEQY
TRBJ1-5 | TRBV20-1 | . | SAEPRVEGNQPQH
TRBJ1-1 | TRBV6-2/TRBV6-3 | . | ATNRINTEAF
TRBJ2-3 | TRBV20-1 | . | SASRLDSSTDTQY